The 21 T cell receptor beta chains in this list originate from one sample, sequenced in a study of shared clonotypes between healthy human individuals. Measured with immunoSEQ multiplex PCR; TCRdb has only the in-frame clones, and not every one. This sample has about 2.4 million clones, with 93% found just once. The sample comprised naive CD4+ T cells from PBMCs. Indicated subset: CD45RA+ positively selected. All receptors come from a man between 18 and 29 years old in good health. Some clones in this sample may be carry-over from other donors' samples.

The genes are TRBV27 and TRBJ2-1, with a possible D match to TRBD2 (6 bases). Deletions cut 9 bases from V and 4 bases from J, with 16 bases between. The CDR3 is made up of 14 amino acids. Germline V gene lookup returns CDR1 MNHEY and CDR2 SMNVEV (reference sequence). The CDR3 DNA reads TGTGCCAGTACGAAGGGACTGCGATACAATGAGCAGTTCTTC. Residues: CASTKGLRYNEQFF.

CDR3 coding DNA: TGTGCCAGCAGCGTAGGCGGGGGACAGGGAGGTGGCTACACCTTC. Translating it yields CASSVGGGQGGGYTF. The gene calls are TRBV9 and TRBJ1-2, with 9 bases matching TRBD1. V shed 0 bases, J shed 7 bases, and the junction held 7 bases outside the gene matches. The CDR3 is 15 residues long. In germline, CDR1 is SGDLS, CDR2 YYNGEE.

This sequence joins TRBV23-1 and TRBJ1-4; TRBD1 might be the D (6 bases). TRBV23-1 is marked as an open reading frame, function uncertain. The CDR3 is 18 residues long. V was clipped by 3 bases and J by 4 bases, with 21 bases between them. In DNA form, the CDR3 reads TGCGCCAGCAGTCAGGGGTTCAGGGGCGCGCGTAGTAATGAAAAACTGTTTTTT. It specifies CASSQGFRGARSNEKLFF.

A word on this clone: Germline is not matched at one junction end, which may reflect a read error. The chain combines TRBV4-1 with TRBJ1-6, with 7 bases fitting TRBD1. This CDR3 has 18 residues. Germline values: CDR1 MGHRA, CDR2 YSYEKL. CDR3 sequence: CASRQGTGTAQNNSPLHF. In DNA, the CDR3 is TGCGCCAGCAGACAAGGTACCGGGACAGCCCAAAATAATTCACCCCTCCACTTT.

The rearrangement links TRBV5-1 to TRBJ2-5, with TRBD2 matching over 9 bases. CDR1 is SGHRS, CDR2 YFSETQ, per germline. The CDR3 is 15 amino acids. Germline trimming cut 5 bases from V and 4 bases from J; bases unmatched to any gene: 9. CDR3 nucleotides: TGCGCCAGCAGTCAGAATAGCGGGAGTCGAGAGACCCAGTACTTC. Translated, it gives CASSQNSGSRETQYF.

The chain combines TRBV5-4 with TRBJ2-7, with 11 bases that match TRBD2. There are 15 residues in the CDR3. Trimming cost V 2 bases and J 3 bases; bases outside gene matches: 4. CDR1 SGHNT and CDR2 YYREEE come from the germline V gene (reference sequence). The CDR3: CASSFLAGGNYEQYF. The CDR3 nucleotides are TGTGCCAGCAGCTTCTTAGCGGGAGGGAACTACGAGCAGTACTTC. Full variable domain (remainder filled in from reference TRBV5-4 and TRBJ2-7): ETGVTQSPTHLIKTRGQQVTLRCSSQSGHNTVSWYQQALGQGPQFIFQYYREEENGRGNFPPRFSGLQFPNYSSELNVNALELDDSALYLCASSFLAGGNYEQYFGPGTRLTVT.

The CDR3 sequence is CASSSPGRAGELFF. CDR3 in DNA: TGTGCCAGCAGTTCCCCCGGCAGGGCCGGGGAGCTGTTTTTT. This chain uses TRBV28 with TRBJ2-2, with a tentative D call TRBD1 (5 bases). The germline V and J ends were trimmed by 4 bases and 6 bases, with 12 bases remaining between them. Per germline, CDR1 MDHEN and CDR2 SYDVKM. This CDR3 spans 14 amino acids.

This chain joins TRBV29-1 and TRBJ1-1, with D possibly matching TRBD1 (5 bases). This CDR3 comprises 14 residues. V was cut by 6 bases and J by 5 bases, with 19 bases left in between. Looked up from germline, CDR1 is SQVTM and CDR2 is ANQGSEA. The CDR3: CSVARDLEGTEAFF. The CDR3 DNA reads TGCAGCGTCGCTCGGGACCTCGAAGGGACTGAAGCTTTCTTT. Full variable domain (remainder filled in from reference TRBV29-1 and TRBJ1-1): SAVISQKPSRDICQRGTSLTIQCQVDSQVTMMFWYRQQPGQSLTLIATANQGSEATYESGFVIDKFPISRPNLTFSTLTVSNMSPEDSSIYLCSVARDLEGTEAFFGQGTRLTVV.

This chain joins TRBV27 and TRBJ2-3; the D call may be TRBD1 or TRBD2 (5 bases each). The V gene lost 6 bases and the J gene lost 2 bases, with 18 bases spanning the gap. Per the germline V gene, CDR1 is MNHEY and CDR2 is SMNVEV (reference sequence). CDR3 size: 16 residues. The CDR3 DNA follows: TGTGCCAGCAGCCCTCGGGACCGCCCTCCCACAGATACGCAGTATTTT. This encodes CASSPRDRPPTDTQYF.

In nucleotides, the CDR3 is TGTGCCAGCAGCTTGCAGGCCCAGGGCCCGGGAGTGCAGTACTTC. Protein product: CASSLQAQGPGVQYF. The genes are TRBV5-4 and TRBJ2-7; D is possibly TRBD2 (6 bases). CDR3 length: 15 residues. Germline V lookup: CDR1 SGHNT, CDR2 YYREEE (reference sequence). Trimming took off 1 base at V and 9 bases at J, with 20 bases between the two ends.

The chain has TRBV18 and TRBJ2-7; 12 positions match TRBD2. Germline V CDR1 and CDR2: KGHSH, LQKENI. V lost 3 bases and J lost 6; bases outside the gene matches: 6. The CDR3 is 15 residues long. The CDR3 here is CASSPRTSGTGEQYF. In nucleotides, the CDR3 is TGTGCCAGCTCACCTCGGACTAGCGGGACGGGCGAGCAGTACTTC.

In this sample, this clone turned up a few times. The rearrangement joins TRBV2 to TRBJ1-2; no reliable D call. Looked up from germline, CDR1 is SNHLY and CDR2 is FYNNEI. The CDR3 is 16 residues long. The V and J ends lost 3 bases and 0 bases respectively, with 14 bases between them. CDR3 nucleotide sequence: TGTGCCAGCAGTGAGGCTTGGATCAATTCTAACTATGGCTACACCTTC. Amino acids: CASSEAWINSNYGYTF.

The rearrangement joins TRBV1 to TRBJ1-6. TRBV1 is recorded as a pseudogene. This CDR3 has 19 residues. CDR3 bases: TGCACCAGCAGCCAAGATAGGACCCAGGCCTGCTCCTATAATTCACCCCTCCACTTT. Translated, it gives CTSSQDRTQACSYNSPLHF.

V and J are TRBV5-4 and TRBJ2-3; D is undetermined. This CDR3 has 15 amino acids. Germline CDR1 and CDR2: SGHNT and YYREEE (reference sequence). V lost 0 bases, J lost 0 bases, and 8 bases lay in between. The CDR3 spells CASSLVAPSTDTQYF. In DNA form, the CDR3 reads TGTGCCAGCAGCTTGGTAGCACCTAGCACAGATACGCAGTATTTT.

The chain has TRBV5-1 and TRBJ2-2; TRBD2 matches 8 bases. This CDR3 has 15 residues. V lost 4 bases and J lost 2; bases outside the gene matches: 4. Germline loops: CDR1 SGHRS, CDR2 YFSETQ. The CDR3 nucleotides read TGCGCCAGCAGCCGACTAGCGATCAACACCGGGGAGCTGTTTTTT. Protein: CASSRLAINTGELFF.

This clone was detected only once. This rearrangement joins TRBV4-2 to TRBJ2-5; 9 bases line up with TRBD2. This CDR3 comprises 15 residues. The V segment lost 5 bases and the J segment 2 bases; nucleotides outside the gene matches: 6. Germline V gene sequence: CDR1 LGHNA, CDR2 YNFKEQ. CDR3 sequence reads: CASSSATSGQETQYF. For the CDR3, the DNA is TGTGCCAGCAGCTCCGCGACTAGCGGACAAGAGACCCAGTACTTC.

V gene TRBV28 combines with J gene TRBJ2-1, with 13 bases lining up with TRBD2. Germline CDR1 is MDHEN and CDR2 is SYDVKM. Trimming took 1 base from V and 9 from J; bases not matched to a gene: 9. The CDR3 length is 17 residues. The CDR3 protein is CASSLFAGLAGVIEQFF. The DNA of the CDR3 is TGTGCCAGCAGTTTATTCGCCGGACTAGCGGGAGTTATTGAGCAGTTCTTC.

CDR3 DNA sequence: TGTGCCAGCCGGTTCGAGGGAGCAGCCGGAAACACCATATATTTT. Encoded protein: CASRFEGAAGNTIYF. The gene calls are TRBV2 and TRBJ1-3; no reliable D call. The CDR3 has 15 residues. CDR1 is SNHLY, CDR2 FYNNEI, per germline. V dropped 8 bases and J dropped 4 bases, with 18 bases sitting between them.

With respect to this clone: The sample has other DNA sequences that encode this CDR3 too. The rearrangement uses TRBV19 and TRBJ2-1; the match to TRBD2 covers 10 bases. The CDR3 is made up of 15 amino acids. Germline CDR1 and CDR2: LNHDA and SQIVND (reference sequence). Unmatched junction bases numbered 4, after V lost 1 base and J lost 7 bases. CDR3 coding DNA: TGTGCCAGTAGTATAGTTGAAGCGGGAGGGAATGAGCAGTTCTTC. Translated: CASSIVEAGGNEQFF.

The chain joins TRBV11-3 to TRBJ1-1, with D tentatively TRBD1 (5 bases). Germline V gives CDR1 SGHNT, CDR2 YENEEA. V lost 5 bases and J lost 8, with 12 bases in between. CDR3 length equals 12 residues. CDR3 sequence (DNA): TGTGCCAGCAGCCACCGGGGGAGAGAAGCTTTCTTT. This translates into CASSHRGREAFF. Together with reference TRBV11-3 and TRBJ1-1, the CDR3 gives the full variable domain: EAGVVQSPRYKIIEKKQPVAFWCNPISGHNTLYWYLQNLGQGPELLIRYENEEAVDDSQLPKDRFSAERLKGVDSTLKIQPAELGDSAVYLCASSHRGREAFFGQGTRLTVV.

This clone was observed a single time. V is TRBV30 and J is TRBJ2-4, with 8 bases identical to TRBD1. Looked up from germline, CDR1 is GTSNPN and CDR2 is SVGIG (reference sequence). This CDR3 has 13 residues. The V gene end was trimmed by 5 bases and the J gene end by 4 bases; junction bases not matched to a gene: 4. CDR3 bases: TGTGCCTGGGGACAGGGATTAAAAAACATTCAGTACTTC. It translates to CAWGQGLKNIQYF.